Below, one TCR beta chain is given with its context. This clone was seen only a few times. Its antigen remains unidentified. There are no base qualities to consult, and no much larger clone falls within one base. From each donor, a single peripheral blood sample of around 120 mL on average was drawn into heparinised tubes. Naive, central memory, regulatory and stem cell-like memory CD4+ T cells were sorted on a BD FACSAria II using a panel including CD45RO, CCR7, CD25, CD127, CD95 and CD27. Purity was above 95% for every sorted population. PBMCs were separated immediately by Lymphoprep density gradient centrifugation and were stained directly, without being cultured. So that batch effects would be minimized, each experiment stained and sorted samples in pairs, pairing one healthy donor with one patient. The CDR3 contains 13 residues, cysteine and phenylalanine counted. Only the CDR3 DNA is retained, 39 bases long and in frame from the first base. CDR1 and CDR2 are drawn from the germline V gene (reference sequence): GTSNPN, SVGIG. Deletion took 4 bases off V and 4 bases off J, with a span of 14 bases between the germline ends.

This entry belongs to a study of beta chain features in type 1 diabetes listed by TCRdb under 2018. Context from the whole study: Mean age, gender distribution, total cell number and subset yield were not different between patients and healthy donors. A total of over 95,000,000 sorted cells were examined across all samples, and RNA yield correlated strongly with the number of cells per subset. Regulatory and stem cell-like memory subsets were isolated from only 8 patients and about eight healthy donors, whereas naive and central memory subsets came from all 30 or so donors. In the study, recently diagnosed type 1 diabetes patients and matched healthy donors were compared on the TCRB repertoires of their sorted circulating CD4+ T cell subsets.

The High Capacity cDNA Reverse Transcription Kit was used to reverse transcribe all of the isolated RNA, meaning that expressed TCRB transcripts were what got sequenced. Deep immunoSEQ sequencing was applied to naive, central memory and regulatory T cell samples, giving an average of roughly 3.5 million total reads per sample. After sorted cells were lysed in RLT buffer, RNA was extracted with DNase-treated RNeasy Micro or Mini kits, with the choice depending on cell number. To prevent cross-contamination, each cell subset was processed individually, whereas patient and healthy donor samples were processed jointly. The immunoSEQ multiplex PCR was used to amplify TCRB sequences from cDNA, yielding 87-bp fragments that span the CDR3 region. Sequencing of the amplicons was performed on the Illumina HiSeq platform. In the paper's pipeline: PCR bias was corrected computationally using synthetic template baselines, and reads within Hamming distance 2 were collapsed, with unmergeable singletons discarded. Reads were aligned against IMGT so that V, D and J genes, CDR3 length and insertions or deletions at six rearrangement sites could be assigned. Clonotype counts were normalized to sorted cell number within each subset before computing true diversity and Gini coefficients with the tcR R package. The overlap coefficient, calculated on TCRB nucleotide sequences, was used to measure repertoire sharing. Out-of-frame TCRB sequences from naive cells were analyzed to stand in for the pre-selection repertoire. Entries here come from immuneACCESS through TCRdb and include only in-frame sequences with V and J called. Some clones fail to appear in such tables; in the studies checked, an unresolved V gene covers under half of the shortfall, and the cause of the remainder is unknown. The V and J calls and clone size are taken from that table; D and trimming were inferred from the DNA. Within this sample are 600,000 to 700,000 clones, with under 15% of them counted one time only. Approximately 0.11% of the sample rests with the top ten.

The research as a whole found: Because cDNA was sequenced instead of genomic DNA, activated cells with high expression could be over-represented, although the groups did not differ in activation or CD3 levels. Because the HLA sub-analyses included only small numbers of individuals, any influence of HLA type on TCRB rearrangement was left unresolved. PCR may preferentially amplify shorter templates, but because patient and control samples were amplified and corrected together, any resulting skew would affect both groups equally. Naive, central memory and regulatory TCRB repertoires appeared to be more alike among patients than among healthy donors. At VDJ recombination sites, patients with type 1 diabetes made fewer insertions and deleted more nucleotides, a pattern implying thymic rearrangement abnormalities. A moderate but significant shortening of TCRB CDR3 length was observed in type 1 diabetes patients in all four CD4+ subsets.

The sequencing sample was made of naive CD4+ T cells from blood. The cell subset or site label here, explained by the study, means: true naive CD4+ T cells. Recombination linked TRBV30 to TRBJ2-7; the D segment cannot be called with confidence. The receptor was derived from a young man with type 1 diabetes. DNA sequence: TGTGCCTGGACCACGACCGAAAGATACGAGCAGTACTTC. It translates to CAWTTTERYEQYF.